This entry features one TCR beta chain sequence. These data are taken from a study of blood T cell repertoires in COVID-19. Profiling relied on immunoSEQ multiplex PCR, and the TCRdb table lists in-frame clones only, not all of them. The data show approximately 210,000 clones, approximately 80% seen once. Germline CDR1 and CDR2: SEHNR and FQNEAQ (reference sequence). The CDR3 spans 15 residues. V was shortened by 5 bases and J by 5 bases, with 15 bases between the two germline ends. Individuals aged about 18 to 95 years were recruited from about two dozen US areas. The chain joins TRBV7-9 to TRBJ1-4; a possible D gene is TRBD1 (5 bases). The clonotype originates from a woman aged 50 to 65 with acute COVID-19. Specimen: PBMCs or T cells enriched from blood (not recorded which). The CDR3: CASSTRQDINEKLFF. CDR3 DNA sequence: TGTGCCAGCAGCACCAGGCAGGACATAAATGAAAAACTGTTTTTT.